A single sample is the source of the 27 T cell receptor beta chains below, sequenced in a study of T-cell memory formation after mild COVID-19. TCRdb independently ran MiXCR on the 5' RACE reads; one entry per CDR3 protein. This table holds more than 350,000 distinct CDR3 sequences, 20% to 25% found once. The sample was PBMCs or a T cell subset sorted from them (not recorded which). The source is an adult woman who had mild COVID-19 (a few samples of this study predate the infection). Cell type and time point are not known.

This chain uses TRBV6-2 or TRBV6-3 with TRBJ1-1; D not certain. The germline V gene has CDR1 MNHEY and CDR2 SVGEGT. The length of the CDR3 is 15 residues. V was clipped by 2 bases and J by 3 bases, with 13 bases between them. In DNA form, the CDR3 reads TGTGCCAGCAGTTACCCCGGGGTGAGACACACTGAAGCTTTCTTT. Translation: CASSYPGVRHTEAFF.

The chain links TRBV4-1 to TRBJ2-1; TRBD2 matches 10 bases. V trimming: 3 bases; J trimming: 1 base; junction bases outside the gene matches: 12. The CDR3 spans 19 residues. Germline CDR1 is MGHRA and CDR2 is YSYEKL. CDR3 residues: CASSQGLAGGTESYNEQFF. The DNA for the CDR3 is TGCGCCAGCAGCCAGGGGTTAGCGGGAGGAACAGAGTCCTACAATGAGCAGTTCTTC.

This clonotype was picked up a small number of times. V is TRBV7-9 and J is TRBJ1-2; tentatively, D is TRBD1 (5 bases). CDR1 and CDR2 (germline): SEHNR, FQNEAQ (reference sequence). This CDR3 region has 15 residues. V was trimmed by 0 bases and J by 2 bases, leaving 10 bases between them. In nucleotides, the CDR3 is TGTGCCAGCAGCTTAGCGCCGGCAGGGAACTATGGCTACACCTTC. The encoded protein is CASSLAPAGNYGYTF. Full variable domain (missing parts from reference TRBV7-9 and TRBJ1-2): DTGVSQNPRHKITKRGQNVTFRCDPISEHNRLYWYRQTLGQGPEFLTYFQNEAQLEKSRLLSDRFSAERPKGSFSTLEIQRTEQGDSAMYLCASSLAPAGNYGYTFGSGTRLTVV.

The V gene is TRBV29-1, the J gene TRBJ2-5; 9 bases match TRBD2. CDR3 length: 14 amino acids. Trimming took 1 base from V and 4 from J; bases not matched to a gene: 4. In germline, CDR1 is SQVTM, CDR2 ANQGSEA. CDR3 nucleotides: TGCAGCGTTGAAGTCGCGGGAGGGGGAGAGACCCAGTACTTC. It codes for CSVEVAGGGETQYF.

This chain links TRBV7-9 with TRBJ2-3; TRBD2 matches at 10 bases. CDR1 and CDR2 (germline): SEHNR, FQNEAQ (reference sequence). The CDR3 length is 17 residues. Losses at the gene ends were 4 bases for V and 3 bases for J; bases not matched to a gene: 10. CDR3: CASSYRGLAEWTDTQYF. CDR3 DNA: TGTGCCAGCAGCTACCGAGGACTAGCGGAATGGACAGATACGCAGTATTTT.

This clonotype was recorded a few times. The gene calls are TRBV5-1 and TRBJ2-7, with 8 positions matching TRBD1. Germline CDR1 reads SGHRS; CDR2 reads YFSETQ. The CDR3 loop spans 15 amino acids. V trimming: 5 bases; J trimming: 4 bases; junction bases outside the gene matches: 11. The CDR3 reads CASRRPGTGIYEQYF. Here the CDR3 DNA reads TGCGCCAGCAGGCGACCCGGGACAGGTATTTACGAGCAGTACTTC.

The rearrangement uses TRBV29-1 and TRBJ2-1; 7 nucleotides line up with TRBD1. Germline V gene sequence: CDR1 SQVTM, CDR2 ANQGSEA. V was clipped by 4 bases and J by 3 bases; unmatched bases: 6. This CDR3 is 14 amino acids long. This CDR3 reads CSVVAGGSYNEQFF. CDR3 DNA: TGCAGCGTTGTGGCAGGGGGAAGCTACAATGAGCAGTTCTTC.

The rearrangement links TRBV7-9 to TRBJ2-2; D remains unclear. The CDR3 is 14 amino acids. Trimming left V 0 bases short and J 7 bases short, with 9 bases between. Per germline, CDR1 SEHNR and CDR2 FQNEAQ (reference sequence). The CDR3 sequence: CASSLALGGGELFF. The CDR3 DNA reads TGTGCCAGCAGCTTAGCTCTTGGCGGCGGGGAGCTGTTTTTT.

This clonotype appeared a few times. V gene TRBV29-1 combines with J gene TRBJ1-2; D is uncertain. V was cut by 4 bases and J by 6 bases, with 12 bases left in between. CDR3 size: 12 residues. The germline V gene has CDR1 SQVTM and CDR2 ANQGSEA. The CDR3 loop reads CSVVMDYDGYTF. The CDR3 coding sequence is TGCAGCGTTGTTATGGATTATGATGGCTACACCTTC.

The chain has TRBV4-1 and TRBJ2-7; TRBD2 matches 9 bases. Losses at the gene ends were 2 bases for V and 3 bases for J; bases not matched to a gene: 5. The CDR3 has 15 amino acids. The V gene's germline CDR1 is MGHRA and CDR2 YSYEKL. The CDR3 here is CASSQWYSGGYEQYF. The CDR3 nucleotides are TGCGCCAGCAGCCAATGGTATAGCGGGGGCTACGAGCAGTACTTC.

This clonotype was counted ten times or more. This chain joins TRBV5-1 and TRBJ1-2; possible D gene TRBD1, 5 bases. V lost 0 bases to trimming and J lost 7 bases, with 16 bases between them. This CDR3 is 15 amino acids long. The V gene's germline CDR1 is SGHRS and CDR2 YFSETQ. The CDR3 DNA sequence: TGCGCCAGCAGCTTGGCCGCGGGGCAGGGCAGTGGCTACACCTTC. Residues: CASSLAAGQGSGYTF.

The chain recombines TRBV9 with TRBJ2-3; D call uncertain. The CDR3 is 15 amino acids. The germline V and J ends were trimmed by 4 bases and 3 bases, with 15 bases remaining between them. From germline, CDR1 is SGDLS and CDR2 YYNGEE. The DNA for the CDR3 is TGTGCCAGCAGCCCTACCCCTCTGGAGACAGATACGCAGTATTTT. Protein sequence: CASSPTPLETDTQYF.

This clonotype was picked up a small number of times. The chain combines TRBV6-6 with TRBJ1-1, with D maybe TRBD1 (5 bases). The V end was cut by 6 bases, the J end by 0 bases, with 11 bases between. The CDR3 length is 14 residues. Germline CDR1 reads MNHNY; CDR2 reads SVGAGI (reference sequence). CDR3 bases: TGTGCCAGCAGGCGGGACGGTCTGAACACTGAAGCTTTCTTT. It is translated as CASRRDGLNTEAFF.

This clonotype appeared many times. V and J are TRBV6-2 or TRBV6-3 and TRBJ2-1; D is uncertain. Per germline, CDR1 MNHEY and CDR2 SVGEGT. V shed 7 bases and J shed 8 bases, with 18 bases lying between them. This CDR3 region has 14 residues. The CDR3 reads CASNLGILEYEQFF. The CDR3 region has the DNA TGTGCCAGCAATTTAGGGATCTTAGAGTATGAGCAGTTCTTC.

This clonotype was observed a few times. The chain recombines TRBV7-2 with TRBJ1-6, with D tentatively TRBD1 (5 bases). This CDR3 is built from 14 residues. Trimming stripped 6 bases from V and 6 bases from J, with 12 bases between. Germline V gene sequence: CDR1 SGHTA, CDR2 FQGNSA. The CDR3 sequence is CASSGAGSNSPLHF. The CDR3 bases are TGTGCCAGCAGTGGGGCCGGTAGTAATTCACCCCTCCACTTT.

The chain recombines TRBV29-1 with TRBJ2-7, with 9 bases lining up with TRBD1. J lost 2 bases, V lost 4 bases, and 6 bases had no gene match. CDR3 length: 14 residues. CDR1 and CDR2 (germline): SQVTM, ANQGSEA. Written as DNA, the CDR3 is TGCAGCGTTGTTAGGGACAGGGCACCCTACGAGCAGTACTTC. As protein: CSVVRDRAPYEQYF.

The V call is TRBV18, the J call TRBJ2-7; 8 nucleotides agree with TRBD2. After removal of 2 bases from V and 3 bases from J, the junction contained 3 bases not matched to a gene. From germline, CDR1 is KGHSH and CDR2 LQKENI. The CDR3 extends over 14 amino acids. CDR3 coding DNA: TGTGCCAGCTCACCAGGCCGGGAGGGCTACGAGCAGTACTTC. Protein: CASSPGREGYEQYF.

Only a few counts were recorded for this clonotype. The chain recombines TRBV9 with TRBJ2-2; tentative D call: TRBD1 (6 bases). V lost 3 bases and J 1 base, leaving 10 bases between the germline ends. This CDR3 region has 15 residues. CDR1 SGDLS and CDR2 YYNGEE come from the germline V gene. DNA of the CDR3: TGTGCCAGCAGCGCAGGGACATTGAACACCGGGGAGCTGTTTTTT. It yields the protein CASSAGTLNTGELFF.

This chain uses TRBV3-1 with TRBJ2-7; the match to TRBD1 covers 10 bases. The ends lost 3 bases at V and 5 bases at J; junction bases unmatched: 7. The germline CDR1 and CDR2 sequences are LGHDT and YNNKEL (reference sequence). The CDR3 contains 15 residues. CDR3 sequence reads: CASSHRQGAENEQYF. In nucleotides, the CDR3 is TGTGCCAGCAGCCACCGACAGGGGGCGGAAAACGAGCAGTACTTC.

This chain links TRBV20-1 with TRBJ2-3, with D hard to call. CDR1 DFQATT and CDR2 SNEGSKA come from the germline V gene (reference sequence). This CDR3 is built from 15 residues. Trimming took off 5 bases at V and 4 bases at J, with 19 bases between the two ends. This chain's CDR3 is CSAPARKSWADTQYF. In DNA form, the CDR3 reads TGCAGTGCTCCCGCCCGTAAAAGTTGGGCAGATACGCAGTATTTT.

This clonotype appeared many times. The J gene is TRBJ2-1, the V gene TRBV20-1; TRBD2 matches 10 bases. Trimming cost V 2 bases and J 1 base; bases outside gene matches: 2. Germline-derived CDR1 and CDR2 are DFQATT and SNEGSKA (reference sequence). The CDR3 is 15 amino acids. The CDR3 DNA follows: TGCAGTGCTAGAAGACTAGCGGGTTCCTACAATGAGCAGTTCTTC. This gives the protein CSARRLAGSYNEQFF.

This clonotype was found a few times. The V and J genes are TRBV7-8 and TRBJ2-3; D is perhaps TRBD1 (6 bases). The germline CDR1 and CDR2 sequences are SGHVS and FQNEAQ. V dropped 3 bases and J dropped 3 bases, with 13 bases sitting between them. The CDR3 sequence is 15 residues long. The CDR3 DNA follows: TGTGCCAGCAGCTTGGTGGTGGGGGCTACAGATACGCAGTATTTT. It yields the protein CASSLVVGATDTQYF.

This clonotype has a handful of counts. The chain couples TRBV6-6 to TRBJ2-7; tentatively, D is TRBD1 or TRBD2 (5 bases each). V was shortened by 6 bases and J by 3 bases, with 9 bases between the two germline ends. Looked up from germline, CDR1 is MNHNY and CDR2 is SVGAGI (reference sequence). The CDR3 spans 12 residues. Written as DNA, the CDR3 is TGTGCCAGCAGACGGGGCGACTACGAGCAGTACTTC. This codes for CASRRGDYEQYF.

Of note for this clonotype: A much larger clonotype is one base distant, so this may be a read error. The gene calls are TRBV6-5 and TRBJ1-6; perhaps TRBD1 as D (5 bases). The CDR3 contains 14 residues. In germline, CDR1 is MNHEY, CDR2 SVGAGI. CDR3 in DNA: TGTGCCAGCAGTTACCGTCAGGGTTGGTCACCCCTCAACTTT. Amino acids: CASSYRQGWSPLNF.

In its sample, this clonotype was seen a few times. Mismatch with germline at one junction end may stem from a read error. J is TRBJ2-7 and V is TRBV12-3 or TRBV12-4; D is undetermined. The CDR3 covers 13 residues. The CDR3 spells CASSLDPRWEQYF. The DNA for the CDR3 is TGTGCCAGCAGCTTAGATCCCCGCTGGGAGCAGTACTTC.

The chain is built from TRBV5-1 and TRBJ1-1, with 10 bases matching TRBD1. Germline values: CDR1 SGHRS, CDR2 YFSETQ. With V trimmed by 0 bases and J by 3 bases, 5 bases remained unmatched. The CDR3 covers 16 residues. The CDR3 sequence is CASSLAGTGAYTEAFF. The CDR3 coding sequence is TGCGCCAGCAGCTTGGCTGGGACAGGGGCGTACACTGAAGCTTTCTTT.

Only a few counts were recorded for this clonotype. CDR3 DNA: TGCGCCAGCCGATCCGGGACAGCCCAAGAGACCCAGTACTTC. Residues: CASRSGTAQETQYF. V gene TRBV5-1 combines with J gene TRBJ2-5, with TRBD1 matching 7 bases. V shed 7 bases and J 1 base; nucleotides not matched to a gene: 7. From germline, CDR1 is SGHRS and CDR2 YFSETQ. The CDR3 has 14 amino acids.